The clone carrying this T cell receptor beta chain was seen just once. The data originate from a study of CD8 T cells in Susac syndrome. TCR beta was sequenced from blood CD8+ and CD4+ T cells. V was clipped by 2 bases and J by 0 bases, with 10 bases between them. The CDR3 has 15 amino acids. Germline V gene lookup returns CDR1 SGDLS and CDR2 YYNGEE. Random hexamers were used to reverse transcribe 0.5 to 1 ug of RNA. Amplification of TCR beta CDR3 used immunoSEQ multiplex PCR across 54 Vbeta and 13 Jbeta. TCRdb reprocessed the immunoSEQ multiplex PCR reads with MiXCR, giving one entry per CDR3 protein. The sample includes around 180,000 distinct CDR3 sequences, approximately 93% of them seen just once.

The chain combines TRBV9 with TRBJ2-3; D unclear. The source is a human donor with multiple sclerosis. Sequenced material: CD4+ T cells from PBMCs. The CDR3 loop reads CASSVAPSSTDTQYF. CDR3 in DNA: TGTGCCAGCAGCGTGGCCCCCTCTAGCACAGATACGCAGTATTTT.